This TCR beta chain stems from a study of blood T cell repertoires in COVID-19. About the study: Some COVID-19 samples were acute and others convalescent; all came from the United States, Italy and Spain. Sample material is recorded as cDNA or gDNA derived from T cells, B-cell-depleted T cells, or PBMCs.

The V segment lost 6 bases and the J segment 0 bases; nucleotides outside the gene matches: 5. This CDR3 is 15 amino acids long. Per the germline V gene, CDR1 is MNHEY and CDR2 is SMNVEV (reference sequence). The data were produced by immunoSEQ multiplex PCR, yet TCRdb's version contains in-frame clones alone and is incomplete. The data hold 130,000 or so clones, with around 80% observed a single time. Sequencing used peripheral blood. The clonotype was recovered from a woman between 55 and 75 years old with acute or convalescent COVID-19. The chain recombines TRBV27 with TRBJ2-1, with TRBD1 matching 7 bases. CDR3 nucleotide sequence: TGTGCCAGCAGCTTACAGGGGTACTCCTACAATGAGCAGTTCTTC. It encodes CASSLQGYSYNEQFF.